This T cell receptor (beta chain) is from a study of glioma-infiltrating T cells (dated by TCRdb to the mid-2010s). Looking at the study overall: Sequencing of TCR alpha- and beta-chain repertoires was performed on glioma tissue, on non-neoplastic brain tissue, and on matched peripheral blood mononuclear cells. To gauge divergence between tissue and blood T-cell populations, every tissue-infiltrating repertoire was compared against the peripheral blood repertoire from the same patient. Three low-grade glioma patients, several primary glioblastoma patients, and three non-glioma patients who contributed non-neoplastic brain tissue made up the paired cohort. Findings and caveats that apply to the study as a whole: Very few CDR3 sequences were found to be shared between tissue and blood, and this scarcity was attributed to high CDR3 diversity and limited sampling. Small numbers underpinned the group comparisons: about 8 glioblastoma patients, three low-grade glioma patients and three non-neoplastic patients. VJ-independent divergence between tissue and blood was lower than expected in non-neoplastic patients but higher than expected in all gliomas, particularly low-grade gliomas.

V loses 5 bases, J loses 11 bases, and the germline ends lie 16 bases apart. Via the germline V gene (reference sequence), CDR1 is SEHNR and CDR2 FQNEAQ. Measured from the cysteine to the phenylalanine, the CDR3 is 13 residues long. Just the 39-base CDR3 DNA is kept, in frame starting at base 1. The iRepertoire nested amplicon-rescue multiplex PCR (arm-PCR) platform was used to amplify TCR alpha and beta CDR3 regions from RNA. The input for one-step reverse transcription and amplification was 100-400 ng of tissue mRNA or PBMC total RNA. After bead purification, a secondary multiplex PCR added Illumina adapters, and libraries were gel-purified between 200 and 400 bp. Demultiplexing relied on internal 6-nucleotide barcodes carried by the libraries. Libraries were sequenced on an Illumina MiSeq with 2x220 or 2x250 nucleotide paired-end reads. Under the source paper's analysis protocol: FLASH 1.2.11 was used to merge paired reads, and BWA-MEM then aligned the reads to the GRCh37 human genome before TRA and TRB reads were extracted. V and J assignment used an IMGT-derived reference of cassette sequences and CDR3 motifs that included pseudogenes. Reads were translated in three frames, and productive CDR3s were defined by a C…FGXG motif without stop codons. A clonotype was defined as a unique combination of a V-J cassette pair and a CDR3 amino acid sequence. Hamming distance filtering was applied to reads, with thresholds set by the sequence error rate of each sample in mapped regions. Using fastp at Q25 and MiXCR, TCRdb reprocessed the public reads and kept productive beta chains. A single entry per CDR3 protein holds the most common genes and DNA from its merged rows. The V and J calls follow TCRdb's processing rather than the paper's. The sample table shows roughly 130,000 distinct CDR3 sequences, and about 25% are seen once. 27% of the sample is taken by the ten largest.

Comment on this clonotype: Its target antigen remains unknown. No base-level quality is on record; no much larger clone is a single base apart.

The rearranged chain carries TRBV7-9 and TRBJ1-5; the D region possibly corresponds to TRBD1 (6 bases align). The sequencing sample was made of glioma tissue, nonneoplastic brain tissue, or PBMCs (not recorded which). The receptor was derived from a human donor with low-grade glioma or glioblastoma, undergoing nonglioma brain surgery, or in good health (not recorded which). CDR3 region: CASSPTGPEAQHF. Read as DNA, the sequence is TGTGCCAGCAGCCCGACAGGCCCGGAGGCCCAGCATTTT.